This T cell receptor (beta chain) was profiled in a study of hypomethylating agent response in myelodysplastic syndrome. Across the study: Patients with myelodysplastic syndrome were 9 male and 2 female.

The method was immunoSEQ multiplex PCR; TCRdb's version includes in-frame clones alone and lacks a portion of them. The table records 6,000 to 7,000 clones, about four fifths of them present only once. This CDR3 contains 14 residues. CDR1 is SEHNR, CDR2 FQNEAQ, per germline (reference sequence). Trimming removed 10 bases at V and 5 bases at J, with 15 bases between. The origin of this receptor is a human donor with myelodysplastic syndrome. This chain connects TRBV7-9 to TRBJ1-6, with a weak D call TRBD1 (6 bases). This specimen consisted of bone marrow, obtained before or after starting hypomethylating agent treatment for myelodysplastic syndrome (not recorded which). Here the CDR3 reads CAIQGSVDNSPLHF. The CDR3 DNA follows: TGTGCCATTCAGGGGAGTGTAGATAATTCACCCCTCCACTTT.